Presented here are 20 T cell receptor beta chains from one specimen sequenced in a study of blood T cells in healthy people across ages. Sample-barcoded 5' priming and a J-beta primer mix drove a second PCR of 7 to 11 cycles. Each CDR3 protein gets one entry after TCRdb re-called the 5' RACE reads with MiXCR. The sample shows around 800,000 distinct CDR3 sequences, around 24% of them seen only once. This sample also appeared in a second study, on T cells of mothers and their children.

Source material: blood. Receptor source: a boy aged 10-17 years in good health.

The genes are TRBV7-9 and TRBJ2-1, with D possibly matching TRBD1 (5 bases). Judging by the DNA end, TRBJ2-7 fits better; the J call may be wrong. CDR1 is SEHNR, CDR2 FQNEAQ, per germline (reference sequence). The CDR3 is 14 residues long. CDR3 in amino acids: CASSSDKAQNEQYF. The CDR3, as DNA: TGTGCCAGCAGCTCGGACAAGGCCCAGAACGAGCAGTACTTC.

This clonotype was picked up one time. The chain has TRBV7-2 and TRBJ2-4; D remains unclear. V was clipped by 0 bases and J by 9 bases, with 15 bases between them. Germline V CDR1 and CDR2: SGHTA, FQGNSA. The CDR3 contains 15 residues. In DNA form, the CDR3 reads TGTGCCAGCAGCTTAGCGCAAGGAGTTGAAACCATTCAGTACTTC. Translating it yields CASSLAQGVETIQYF.

This chain uses TRBV14 with TRBJ1-2; possible D gene TRBD1, 5 bases. The germline V gene has CDR1 SGHDN and CDR2 FVKESK. V was trimmed by 2 bases and J by 2 bases, leaving 9 bases between them. The CDR3 has 14 amino acids. CDR3: CASSQWDVNYGYTF. CDR3 nucleotide sequence: TGTGCCAGCAGCCAATGGGACGTGAACTATGGCTACACCTTC.

The gene calls are TRBV20-1 and TRBJ2-5; D tentatively reads TRBD1 or TRBD2 (6 bases each). Matching the DNA end better, TRBJ2-1 makes the J call doubtful. CDR1 and CDR2 from the germline V gene are DFQATT and SNEGSKA (reference sequence). CDR3 length: 11 amino acids. In nucleotides, the CDR3 is TGCAGTGCTTCACCGGGGGCCGGGCAGTTCTTC. Translation gives CSASPGAGQFF.

This clonotype was observed a handful of times. The rearrangement links TRBV27 to TRBJ1-2; D unresolved. The germline gives CDR1 MNHEY, CDR2 SMNVEV (reference sequence). The CDR3 runs 14 residues. The V and J ends lost 3 bases and 8 bases respectively, with 16 bases between them. CDR3 in DNA: TGTGCCAGCAGTTTTTCTCCTCTTACTCGAGGCTACACCTTC. Encoded protein: CASSFSPLTRGYTF.

The table lists this clonotype with many counts. The CDR3 region is CASSVTGTGYEQYF. The CDR3 coding sequence is TGTGCCAGCAGTGTGACAGGAACCGGGTACGAGCAGTACTTC. This sequence joins TRBV28 and TRBJ2-7, with D maybe TRBD1 (6 bases). In germline, CDR1 is MDHEN, CDR2 SYDVKM. The CDR3 totals 14 residues. V lost 5 bases to trimming and J lost 4 bases, with 15 bases between them.

The CDR3 region has the DNA TGTGCCAGCAGCCCAGAAGGGGAGGGAGCCAATGAGCAGTTCTTC. Translation: CASSPEGEGANEQFF. The rearrangement joins TRBV3-1 to TRBJ2-1; 7 nucleotides line up with TRBD2. CDR1 is LGHDT, CDR2 YNNKEL, per germline (reference sequence). Germline trimming cut 4 bases from V and 6 bases from J; bases unmatched to any gene: 9. The CDR3 is 15 residues long.

This clonotype came up a few times. This chain joins TRBV6-5 and TRBJ2-5; TRBD2 agrees at 9 bases. Per the germline V gene, CDR1 is MNHEY and CDR2 is SVGAGI. The CDR3 contains 14 residues. V gave up 4 bases and J gave up 4 bases; unmatched junction bases: 4. The CDR3 loop is CASSWTTSGETQYF. The CDR3 region has the DNA TGTGCCAGCAGTTGGACGACTAGCGGAGAGACCCAGTACTTC.

The chain recombines TRBV6-6 with TRBJ1-4; D unresolved. Germline CDR1 MNHNY, CDR2 SVGAGI (reference sequence). This CDR3 spans 14 amino acids. Trimming removed 0 bases from V and 8 bases from J, with 10 bases in between. The CDR3 nucleotides are TGTGCCAGCAGTTACTCGGGCCCCTTAGAAAAACTGTTTTTT. It encodes CASSYSGPLEKLFF.

The rearrangement links TRBV28 to TRBJ1-1, with 8 positions matching TRBD1. Germline values: CDR1 MDHEN, CDR2 SYDVKM. V was clipped by 4 bases and J by 6 bases; unmatched bases: 16. The CDR3 has 17 residues. The CDR3 DNA is TGTGCCAGCAGTTACCGCCCGCAGACAGGGGCGGGCCCTGAAGCTTTCTTT. Translating it yields CASSYRPQTGAGPEAFF. Looking up the rest from reference TRBV28 and TRBJ1-1 gives the full variable domain: DVKVTQSSRYLVKRTGEKVFLECVQDMDHENMFWYRQDPGLGLRLIYFSYDVKMKEKGDIPEGYSVSREKKERFSLILESASTNQTSMYLCASSYRPQTGAGPEAFFGQGTRLTVV.

This chain connects TRBV27 to TRBJ2-2; TRBD2 agrees at 9 bases. Per germline, CDR1 MNHEY and CDR2 SMNVEV (reference sequence). The CDR3 spans 14 residues. The V segment lost 3 bases and the J segment 8 bases; nucleotides outside the gene matches: 4. The CDR3 protein is CASSLREGVGELFF. The CDR3 DNA follows: TGTGCCAGCAGTTTGCGGGAGGGCGTGGGGGAGCTGTTTTTT.

The rearrangement joins TRBV6-6 to TRBJ2-3; 8 positions agree with TRBD2. The V gene end was trimmed by 5 bases and the J gene end by 6 bases; junction bases not matched to a gene: 13. This CDR3 comprises 16 residues. The germline V gene has CDR1 MNHNY and CDR2 SVGAGI (reference sequence). The CDR3 is CASSPGRGGDWDTQYF. The CDR3 DNA reads as TGTGCCAGCAGTCCCGGGAGGGGGGGGGATTGGGATACGCAGTATTTT.

This clonotype has just a few counts. V usage is TRBV5-6 and J usage is TRBJ2-7, with D possibly being TRBD1 (6 bases). The V end was cut by 2 bases, the J end by 2 bases, with 8 bases between. The CDR3 extends over 13 amino acids. The V gene's germline CDR1 is SGHDT and CDR2 YYEEEE. Written as DNA, the CDR3 is TGTGCCAGCAGCTTTAACAGGGCCTACGAGCAGTACTTC. Translating gives CASSFNRAYEQYF.

This chain connects TRBV5-5 to TRBJ2-3; 8 bases line up with TRBD2. Per the germline V gene, CDR1 is SGHKS and CDR2 is YYEKEE (reference sequence). This CDR3 contains 16 residues. Losses at the gene ends were 4 bases for V and 7 bases for J; bases not matched to a gene: 14. CDR3 protein: CASSPLAEAPLNTQYF. The CDR3 DNA sequence: TGTGCCAGCAGCCCACTAGCGGAGGCCCCCCTAAATACGCAGTATTTT.

The chain is built from TRBV11-2 and TRBJ2-3, with D unresolved. This CDR3 is built from 14 residues. Germline V gene sequence: CDR1 SGHAT, CDR2 FQNNGV. V was cut by 2 bases and J by 5 bases, with 11 bases left in between. For the CDR3, the DNA is TGTGCCAGCAGCTTACGGCTATCGCGAGATACGCAGTATTTT. Amino acids: CASSLRLSRDTQYF.

There are a few counts of this clonotype. CDR3 region: CASSRSGGASYNEQFF. The CDR3 DNA sequence: TGTGCCAGCAGCCGTAGCGGGGGGGCCTCCTACAATGAGCAGTTCTTC. The chain uses TRBV7-2 and TRBJ2-1; 11 bases match TRBD2. Germline CDR1 and CDR2: SGHTA and FQGNSA. This CDR3 is 16 amino acids long. Trimming cost V 5 bases and J 0 bases; bases outside gene matches: 3. Complete variable domain (other parts from reference TRBV7-2 and TRBJ2-1): GAGVSQSPSNKVTEKGKDVELRCDPISGHTALYWYRQSLGQGLEFLIYFQGNSAPDKSGLPSDRFSAERTGGSVSTLTIQRTQQEDSAVYLCASSRSGGASYNEQFFGPGTRLTVL.

This clonotype was counted a few times. V and J are TRBV4-1 and TRBJ2-7, with 10 bases that match TRBD1. The CDR3 is made up of 19 amino acids. The J segment lost 6 bases and the V segment lost 0 bases, leaving 17 bases of the junction unmatched. Germline CDR1 reads MGHRA; CDR2 reads YSYEKL. The CDR3 region is CASSQDLGGGTGAMGEQYF. CDR3 DNA: TGCGCCAGCAGCCAAGATCTGGGGGGAGGGACAGGGGCGATGGGCGAGCAGTACTTC.

This clonotype has a handful of counts. The gene calls are TRBV29-1 and TRBJ2-1, with TRBD2 as a possible D gene (5 bases). The germline V gene has CDR1 SQVTM and CDR2 ANQGSEA. Trimming stripped 4 bases from V and 1 base from J, with 11 bases between. CDR3 length equals 14 residues. The chain's CDR3 is CSVVIRGSYNEQFF. The CDR3 region has the DNA TGCAGCGTTGTGATCCGAGGGTCCTACAATGAGCAGTTCTTC.

This clonotype has at least ten counts. The chain is built from TRBV29-1 and TRBJ2-7; TRBD2 is a possible D gene (6 bases). Germline CDR1 is SQVTM and CDR2 is ANQGSEA. Between the trimmed V and J ends, which lost 6 bases and 5 bases, there was a span of 11 bases. The CDR3 totals 11 residues. The CDR3, as DNA: TGCAGCGTCGGGACTGACAACGAGCAGTACTTC. Residues: CSVGTDNEQYF.

This clonotype occurred a few times. The CDR3 is CASSKPGTGKTGELFF. CDR3 nucleotide sequence: TGTGCCAGCAGCAAACCTGGGACAGGGAAAACCGGGGAGCTGTTTTTT. V usage is TRBV21-1 and J usage is TRBJ2-2; the table calls TRBD1, which could not be checked here. TRBV21-1 is classified as a pseudogene. The CDR3 is 16 residues long.